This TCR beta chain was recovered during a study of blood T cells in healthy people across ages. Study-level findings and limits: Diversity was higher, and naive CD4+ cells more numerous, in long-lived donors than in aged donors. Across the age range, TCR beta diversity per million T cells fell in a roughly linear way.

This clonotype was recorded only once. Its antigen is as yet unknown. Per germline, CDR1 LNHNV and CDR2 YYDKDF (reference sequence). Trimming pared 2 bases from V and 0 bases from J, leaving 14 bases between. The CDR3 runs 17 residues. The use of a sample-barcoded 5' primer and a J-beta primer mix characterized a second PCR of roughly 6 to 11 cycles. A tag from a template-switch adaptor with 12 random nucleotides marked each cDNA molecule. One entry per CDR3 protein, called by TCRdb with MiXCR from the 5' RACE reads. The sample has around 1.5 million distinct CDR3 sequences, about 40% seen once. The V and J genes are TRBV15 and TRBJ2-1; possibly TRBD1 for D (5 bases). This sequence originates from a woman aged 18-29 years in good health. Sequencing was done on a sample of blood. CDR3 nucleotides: TGTGCCACCAGCAGAAACCTACAGGTCCACTCCTACAATGAGCAGTTCTTC. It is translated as CATSRNLQVHSYNEQFF.